This paragraph reports one T cell receptor beta chain. The clone's antigen remains unknown. Nothing much larger sits one base from this clone, and base qualities are not available. This record comes from a study of blood T cell repertoires in COVID-19 (dated by TCRdb to 2019 to 2021). Regarding the complete study: Samples covering the acute and convalescent phases of COVID-19 were provided by collaborators in the United States, Italy and Spain. The prospective study material was composed of cDNA or gDNA derived from T cells, B-cell-depleted T cells, or PBMCs. The dataset comprised deeply sampled blood TCRbeta repertoires from subjects exposed to, actively infected with, or recovered from COVID-19. A freely available public database, intended as a resource for researchers studying the immune response to SARS-CoV-2, is where the repertoires were released. The samples were drawn from two sources: the first 160 participants of the ongoing ImmuneRACE study, and 1,000 to 1,500 subjects contributed by 6 global collaborators. A de-identified subject ID, COVID-19 status, age in years and sex were almost always included in the sample metadata. Where HLA class I and class II types were available, the types were taken from metadata supplied by the sample provider, not from assay-based typing.

Enrolling through a virtual design, the prospective study's participants ranged in age from about 18 to 89 years and lived across about two dozen United States geographic areas. Cohort assignment in the prospective study relied on participant-reported clinical history from a screening survey and a study questionnaire. ImmuneRACE Cohort 3 recovered participants were defined by two consecutive negative NP/OP PCR tests, healthcare professional clearance, or symptom resolution. Mobile phlebotomists in the prospective study collected whole blood, serum and a nasopharyngeal or oropharyngeal swab from every participant. Over a roughly 2-month period, participants in the prospective study had the option of providing additional blood draws and questionnaires. Before DNA extraction, blood samples from the prospective study were shipped at room temperature or frozen. TCRbeta CDR3 regions were amplified from genomic DNA by means of the immunoSEQ Assay, a bias-controlled multiplex PCR. The original methods were these. Within the assay, amplification of reference gene primers was used to estimate how many nucleated cells each sample contained. To quantify the absolute abundance of each unique TCRbeta CDR3 rearrangement, sequence reads were collapsed and filtered. For each sample, productive Simpson clonality was calculated as the square root of Simpson's diversity index across productive rearrangements. TCRdb provides this immuneACCESS table in a form limited to in-frame rearrangements. Some clones are lacking; in checked studies, under half of them reflect an unresolved V gene, and why the rest are absent is not known. V, J and clone size are taken as reported in that table, and D and trimming were inferred from the DNA itself. This sample is represented by about 380,000 clones; roughly 86% of them were singletons. Approximately 1.2% of the sample comes from the top ten.

General study outcomes and caveats: Clinical and demographic metadata were provided uncurated, with the amount varying by source and participant.

CDR1 and CDR2 are read off the germline V gene as MGHRA and YSYEKL. V and J lose 4 bases and 6 bases, and a span of 13 bases separates them. There are 13 amino acids in the CDR3, from cysteine to phenylalanine inclusive. Only the CDR3 DNA is retained, 39 bases long and in frame from the first base. The sequence was collected from a man aged 30 to 45 who had recovered from COVID-19. The specimen sequenced was PBMCs or T cells enriched from blood (not recorded which). The V and J segments used are TRBV4-1 and TRBJ2-7; the D region possibly corresponds to TRBD1 (6 bases align). The DNA sequence reads TGCGCCAGCAGCCCCTCCAGGGGTTCCGAGCAGTACTTC. This is translated as CASSPSRGSEQYF.